Listed below are T cell receptor beta chains from one sample, sequenced in a study of a mutant IDH1 vaccine in newly diagnosed glioma. Clones were sequenced by immunoSEQ multiplex PCR, and TCRdb holds only the in-frame ones, with some missing. The sample has about 56,000 clones, over 70% seen once. No antigens are known for them. Sequencing was performed on PBMCs, taken from a glioma patient whose treatment included an IDH1 peptide vaccine. Receptor source: a man aged 45 to 65 with glioma. CDR3s include the opening cysteine and the closing phenylalanine or tryptophan. A D gene is named only where the DNA matches it firmly. Some rows mark clone size as missing; the rest say once, few, many or name a class of expanded clone.

>TRBJ2-1|-|TRBV30|-
TGTGCCTGGAGTGCGGGGAAAAGGTCCTACAATGAGCAGTTCTTC
CAWSAGKRSYNEQFF
>TRBJ2-7|-|TRBV29-1|-
TGCAGCGTCCTAACGGGTGGGCAGGCACGACGGGGGCAGTACTTC
CSVLTGGQARRGQYF
>TRBJ2-1|-|TRBV30|-
TGTGCCTGGAGTGTTCTCGGGAATGAGCAGTTCTTC
CAWSVLGNEQFF
>TRBJ2-2|-|TRBV6-6|-
TGTGCCAGTCTTGGGAGATTGGAGCTGTTTTTT
CASLGRLELFF
>TRBJ1-5|-|TRBV11-1|-
TGTGCCAGCAGCTTCTCCCGGGGTCAGCCCCAGCATTTT
CASSFSRGQPQHF
>TRBJ1-5|-|TRBV5-1|-
TGCGCCAGCAGCTTGGCAGGGGTACCCAATCAGCCCCAGCATTTT
CASSLAGVPNQPQHF
>TRBJ2-3|TRBD2|TRBV13|-
TGTGCCAGCAGCTTAAGGACTAGCGGGGGATACACAGATACGCAGTATTTT
CASSLRTSGGYTDTQYF
>TRBJ2-5|-|TRBV9|-
TGTGCCAGCAGCGTGGAAGGCGGGTTCCAAGAGACCCAGTACTTC
CASSVEGGFQETQYF
>TRBJ2-7|-|TRBV6-1|-
TGTGCCAGCAATAGGGACATAGCCTACGAGCAGTACTTC
CASNRDIAYEQYF
>TRBJ1-4|-|TRBV25-1|-
TGTGCCAGCAGTGAATATGATGTTGAAAAACTGTTTTTT
CASSEYDVEKLFF
>TRBJ1-1|-|TRBV18|-
TGTGCCAGCTCACCGCAAAGGGACACTGAAGCTTTCTTT
CASSPQRDTEAFF
>TRBJ2-5|-|TRBV15|-
TGTGCCACCAGCAGGTCCTGGGGGGGCCGGGAGACCCAGTACTTC
CATSRSWGGRETQYF
>TRBJ1-5|TRBD1|TRBV30|once
TGTGCCTGGGGGACAGCTAGCAATCAGCCCCAGCATTTT
CAWGTASNQPQHF
>TRBJ1-5|-|TRBV6-6|-
TGTGCCAGCAGGGCGGACCTCCGGGGCAATCAGCCCCAGCATTTT
CASRADLRGNQPQHF
>TRBJ2-1|-|TRBV5-1|-
TGCGCCAGCAGCTTGGCCGAGTGGGTGACCTCCTACAATGAGCAGTTCTTC
CASSLAEWVTSYNEQFF
>TRBJ1-1|-|TRBV30|many
TGTGCCTGGAGCCGGGCTACGAACACTGAAGCTTTCTTT
CAWSRATNTEAFF
>TRBJ1-5|-|TRBV4-2|-
TGTGCCAGCAGCCAGGGCGACCGCAATCAGCCCCAGCATTTT
CASSQGDRNQPQHF
>TRBJ2-7|TRBD2|TRBV6-1|-
TGTGCCAGCAGTGGGAATAATCGGGGGGAGTCCTACGAGCAGTACTTC
CASSGNNRGESYEQYF
>TRBJ2-3|-|TRBV18|-
TGTGCCAGCTCACCACCAGGGGGCACAGATACGCAGTATTTT
CASSPPGGTDTQYF
>TRBJ1-2|-|TRBV7-8|-
TGTGCCAGCAGCTTAGCGGCAGGGCCTAACTATGGCTACACCTTC
CASSLAAGPNYGYTF
>TRBJ2-5|-|TRBV30|-
TGTGCCTGGAGTCAGGGGCAGAGGTACCAAGAGACCCAGTACTTC
CAWSQGQRYQETQYF
>TRBJ2-5|-|TRBV5-1|-
TGCGCCAGCAGCCAATCCAGGGAGACCCAGTACTTC
CASSQSRETQYF
>TRBJ1-1|-|TRBV15|-
TGTGCCACCAGCAGAGATTTAAAGGGCAGAGCTGAAGCTTTCTTT
CATSRDLKGRAEAFF
>TRBJ1-1|-|TRBV29-1|few
TGCAGCGTTGAAATGAACACTGAAGCTTTCTTT
CSVEMNTEAFF
>TRBJ1-2|-|TRBV2|-
TGTGCCAGCAGGTTCTCGGGGGGCGATGGCTACACCTTC
CASRFSGGDGYTF
>TRBJ1-4|TRBD1|TRBV5-1|few
TGCGCCAGCAGCTCCGCGTCAGGGGGGGATGAAAAACTGTTTTTT
CASSSASGGDEKLFF
>TRBJ2-1|TRBD2|TRBV9|-
TGTGCCAGCAGCTCTGGGACTAGCGGGACGTACAATGAGCAGTTCTTC
CASSSGTSGTYNEQFF